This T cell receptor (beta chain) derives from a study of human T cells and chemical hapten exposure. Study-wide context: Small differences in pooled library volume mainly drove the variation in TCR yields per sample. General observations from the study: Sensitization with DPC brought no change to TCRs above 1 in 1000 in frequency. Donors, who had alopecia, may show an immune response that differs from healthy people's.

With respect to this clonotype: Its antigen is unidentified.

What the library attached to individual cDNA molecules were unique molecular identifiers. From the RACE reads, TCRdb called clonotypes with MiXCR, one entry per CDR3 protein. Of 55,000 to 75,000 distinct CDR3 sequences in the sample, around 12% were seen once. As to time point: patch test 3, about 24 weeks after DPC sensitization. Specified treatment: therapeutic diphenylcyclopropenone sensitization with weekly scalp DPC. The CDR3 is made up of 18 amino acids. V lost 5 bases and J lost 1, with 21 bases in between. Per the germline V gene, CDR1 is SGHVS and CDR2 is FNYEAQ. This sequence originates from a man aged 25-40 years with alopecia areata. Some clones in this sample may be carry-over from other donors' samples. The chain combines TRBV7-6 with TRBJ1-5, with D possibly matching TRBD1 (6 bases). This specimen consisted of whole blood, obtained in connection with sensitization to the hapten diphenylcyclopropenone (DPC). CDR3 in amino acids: CASSLREGGQTSNQPQHF. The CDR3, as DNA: TGTGCCAGCAGCCTTAGAGAGGGGGGACAAACGAGCAATCAGCCCCAGCATTTT.